The 9 T cell receptor beta chains presented below share a single source sample, sequenced in a study of T-cell reconstitution after alpha-beta-depleted transplantation in children. TCRbeta library construction was performed incorporating unique molecular identifiers. TCRdb recomputed calls from the PCR reads with MiXCR, one row per CDR3 protein. The sample contains around 250,000 distinct CDR3 sequences, approximately 8% of which appear only once. The specimen was PBMCs, mostly from graft donor cells, collected 180 days after TCRalphabeta/CD19-depleted stem cell transplant. All receptors come from a male patient younger than 18 who had a stem cell transplant for acute lymphoblastic leukemia, so the T cells may come from the graft donor.

This clonotype was detected many times. V gene TRBV9 combines with J gene TRBJ1-1; D is ambiguous. This CDR3 has 13 amino acids. Trimming removed 4 bases at V and 11 bases at J, with 18 bases between. Germline V CDR1 and CDR2: SGDLS, YYNGEE. The CDR3 spells CASSRAAGLRAFF. In nucleotides, the CDR3 is TGTGCCAGCAGCCGGGCGGCGGGATTGAGGGCTTTCTTT.

The chain uses TRBV9 and TRBJ1-2; TRBD1 matches 7 bases. The CDR3 extends over 15 amino acids. Per germline, CDR1 SGDLS and CDR2 YYNGEE. Trimming took 0 bases from V and 6 from J; bases not matched to a gene: 8. This CDR3 reads CASSVGGTARHGYTF. In DNA form, the CDR3 reads TGTGCCAGCAGCGTAGGAGGGACAGCTCGACATGGCTACACCTTC.

This clonotype showed up many times. The junction departs from the called germline gene at one end, perhaps through a read error. The CDR3 region is CSVEGFGLSSYEQYF. The CDR3 nucleotides are TGCAGCGTCGAAGGTTTCGGCCTGAGCTCCTACGAGCAGTACTTC. The chain carries TRBV29-1 and TRBJ2-7; D not certain. CDR3 length equals 15 residues. From germline, CDR1 is SQVTM and CDR2 ANQGSEA.

In this sample, this clonotype turned up many times. This chain joins TRBV24-1 and TRBJ2-1, with 7 bases matching TRBD2. This CDR3 contains 15 residues. V shed 4 bases, J shed 0 bases, and the junction held 2 bases outside the gene matches. In germline, CDR1 is KGHDR, CDR2 SFDVKD. The CDR3 sequence is CATSDPSGSYNEQFF. The CDR3 DNA follows: TGTGCCACCAGTGACCCTAGCGGCTCCTACAATGAGCAGTTCTTC.

This clonotype was found many times. This chain connects TRBV21-1 to TRBJ2-3; no DNA check was done on the table's D call, TRBD2. TRBV21-1 is shown as a pseudogene. The CDR3 contains 16 residues. The CDR3 nucleotides read TGTGCCAGCAGCAGTGGACTAGCGGGGAGTCTGGATACGCAGTATTTT. Residues: CASSSGLAGSLDTQYF.

This clonotype was seen repeatedly, ten times or more. The J gene is TRBJ1-2, the V gene TRBV4-2, with TRBD1 matching over 7 bases. CDR3 length: 15 amino acids. Per the germline V gene, CDR1 is LGHNA and CDR2 is YNFKEQ. V was clipped by 4 bases and J by 8 bases; unmatched bases: 13. As DNA, the CDR3 is TGTGCCAGCAGCCCTCCGGACAGGCAAAGTGAGGGCTACACCTTC. Protein: CASSPPDRQSEGYTF.

This clonotype was detected ten times or more. The chain uses TRBV7-6 and TRBJ2-5; D tentatively fits TRBD1 or TRBD2 (6 bases each). The V and J ends lost 5 bases and 7 bases respectively, with 20 bases between them. The CDR3 consists of 15 residues. Germline values: CDR1 SGHVS, CDR2 FNYEAQ. CDR3 loop: CASSAPEGLGGTQYF. CDR3 DNA: TGTGCCAGCAGCGCACCGGAGGGTCTAGGGGGGACCCAGTACTTC.

This clonotype was seen at least ten times. For the CDR3, the DNA is TGTGCCAGCAGCCAAGATAAACGGGTTGCATACAATGAGCAGTTCTTC. It codes for CASSQDKRVAYNEQFF. The chain combines TRBV14 with TRBJ2-1; D is undetermined. CDR1 and CDR2 (germline): SGHDN, FVKESK. V lost 0 bases and J lost 4, with 13 bases in between. CDR3 size: 16 residues.

This clonotype showed up many times. The rearrangement uses TRBV20-1 and TRBJ2-1; 10 nucleotides agree with TRBD2. Per germline, CDR1 DFQATT and CDR2 SNEGSKA (reference sequence). The CDR3 is 14 residues long. The trim removed 0 bases at V and 16 bases at J, leaving 12 bases unmatched. The CDR3, as DNA: TGCAGTGCTAGAGATATCAGCGGGAGGGCCTTTCCCTTCTTC. It yields the protein CSARDISGRAFPFF.